These 25 T cell receptor beta chains were sequenced from one sample in a study of blood T cell repertoires in COVID-19. Here immunoSEQ multiplex PCR was the method, and the copy in TCRdb shows in-frame clones only, minus some. The sample contains tens of thousands of clones, 70% to 85% of which appear only once. Sequencing input: peripheral blood. These receptors originate from a woman aged 55 to 70 with acute or convalescent COVID-19.

The chain has TRBV6-1 and TRBJ1-2; possibly TRBD1 for D (5 bases). The CDR3 is made up of 13 amino acids. Deletions cut 2 bases from V and 8 bases from J, with 12 bases between. Germline values: CDR1 MNHNS, CDR2 SASEGT. The chain's CDR3 is CASSERGREGYTF. For the CDR3, the DNA is TGTGCCAGCAGTGAAAGGGGCAGGGAAGGCTACACCTTC.

The chain combines TRBV7-2 with TRBJ1-4; D is unclear. CDR3 length: 12 residues. Germline V gene data show CDR1 as SGHTA and CDR2 as FQGNSA. Trimming stripped 2 bases from V and 10 bases from J, with 8 bases between. The CDR3: CASSLTAGKLFF. The CDR3 DNA reads as TGTGCCAGCAGCTTAACAGCCGGAAAACTGTTTTTT.

The genes are TRBV19 and TRBJ2-5; TRBD1 is a possible D gene (5 bases). The CDR3 has 14 residues. Germline V CDR1 and CDR2: LNHDA, SQIVND (reference sequence). The germline V and J ends were trimmed by 6 bases and 9 bases, with 20 bases remaining between them. The CDR3 bases are TGTGCCAGTAGGAGGCAGACCGCTGAAGGGGCCCAGTACTTC. Translation: CASRRQTAEGAQYF.

The chain has TRBV2 and TRBJ2-1, with TRBD1 identical over 8 bases. The CDR3 length is 14 residues. Germline V CDR1 and CDR2: SNHLY, FYNNEI. J lost 2 bases, V lost 3 bases, and 0 bases had no gene match. CDR3 residues: CASSEDRAYNEQFF. The CDR3 DNA sequence: TGTGCCAGCAGTGAGGACAGGGCCTACAATGAGCAGTTCTTC.

The chain carries TRBV5-1 and TRBJ2-2; weak D call: TRBD2 (5 bases). This CDR3 is built from 16 residues. Germline V gene sequence: CDR1 SGHRS, CDR2 YFSETQ. V lost 1 base and J lost 2, with 12 bases in between. CDR3 sequence (DNA): TGCGCCAGCAGCTTGATAGCGTCGAAAAACACCGGGGAGCTGTTTTTT. Residues: CASSLIASKNTGELFF. The full variable domain, rest sourced from reference TRBV5-1 and TRBJ2-2, is KAGVTQTPRYLIKTRGQQVTLSCSPISGHRSVSWYQQTPGQGLQFLFEYFSETQRNKGNFPGRFSGRQFSNSRSEMNVSTLELGDSALYLCASSLIASKNTGELFFGEGSRLTVL.

This chain uses TRBV6-6 with TRBJ2-3, with TRBD2 matching 7 bases. V dropped 2 bases and J dropped 0; count of bases not matched to a gene: 5. Germline-derived CDR1 and CDR2 are MNHNY and SVGAGI (reference sequence). This CDR3 has 16 residues. The CDR3 loop is CASSYGGLISTDTQYF. CDR3 coding DNA: TGTGCCAGCAGTTACGGGGGACTAATTAGCACAGATACGCAGTATTTT.

V gene TRBV12-3 or TRBV12-4 combines with J gene TRBJ1-2, with D uncertain. The CDR3 is 13 amino acids. Trimming cost V 5 bases and J 8 bases, with 15 bases left between them. CDR3 nucleotide sequence: TGTGCCAGCAGTCCGATTTACGAGGGAGGCTACACCTTC. Protein sequence: CASSPIYEGGYTF.

The V gene is TRBV5-5, the J gene TRBJ2-1; 9 nucleotides agree with TRBD2. Germline CDR1 reads SGHKS; CDR2 reads YYEKEE (reference sequence). The CDR3 extends over 17 amino acids. V was pared by 2 bases and J by 7 bases, with 13 bases of the junction left unmatched. The CDR3 reads CASSFSGRVILGNEQFF. The CDR3 DNA is TGTGCCAGCAGCTTTAGCGGGAGAGTAATTCTGGGGAATGAGCAGTTCTTC. Complete variable domain (other parts from reference TRBV5-5 and TRBJ2-1): DAGVTQSPTHLIKTRGQQVTLRCSPISGHKSVSWYQQVLGQGPQFIFQYYEKEERGRGNFPDRFSARQFPNYSSELNVNALLLGDSALYLCASSFSGRVILGNEQFFGPGTRLTVL.

CDR3 amino acids: CASSQTGSGNEQYF. Here the CDR3 DNA reads TGTGCCAGCTCCCAAACGGGCTCAGGGAACGAGCAGTACTTC. The genes are TRBV18 and TRBJ2-7; D possibly corresponds to TRBD1 (5 bases). The CDR3 has 14 residues. V was cut by 6 bases and J by 5 bases, with 17 bases left in between. CDR1 is KGHSH and CDR2 is LQKENI in the germline V gene.

The V call is TRBV2, the J call TRBJ2-1; 10 bases line up with TRBD2. CDR3 length: 15 residues. Germline lookup yields CDR1 SNHLY and CDR2 FYNNEI. J lost 5 bases, V lost 6 bases, and 7 bases had no gene match. CDR3 sequence: CASRASGRRNNEQFF. The CDR3 DNA follows: TGTGCCAGCAGAGCTAGCGGGAGACGTAACAATGAGCAGTTCTTC.

The rearrangement joins TRBV9 to TRBJ1-4; TRBD1 matches 7 bases. The CDR3 loop spans 15 amino acids. J lost 4 bases, V lost 2 bases, and 5 bases had no gene match. Germline V gene lookup returns CDR1 SGDLS and CDR2 YYNGEE. This CDR3 is CASSVGTVGNEKLFF. CDR3 sequence (DNA): TGTGCCAGCAGCGTTGGGACAGTCGGTAATGAAAAACTGTTTTTT. Drawing the rest from reference TRBV9 and TRBJ1-4, the complete variable domain is DSGVTQTPKHLITATGQRVTLRCSPRSGDLSVYWYQQSLDQGLQFLIQYYNGEERAKGNILERFSAQQFPDLHSELNLSSLELGDSALYFCASSVGTVGNEKLFFGSGTQLSVL.

This chain joins TRBV4-2 and TRBJ1-5; 7 bases line up with TRBD1. Losses at the gene ends were 3 bases for V and 4 bases for J; bases not matched to a gene: 0. Germline CDR1 is LGHNA and CDR2 is YNFKEQ. This CDR3 is 13 amino acids long. CDR3 region: CASSQGQNQPQHF. CDR3 in DNA: TGTGCCAGCAGCCAGGGACAGAATCAGCCCCAGCATTTT.

The V gene is TRBV5-1, the J gene TRBJ1-2, with 7 bases lining up with TRBD1. The CDR3 has 16 amino acids. Germline V gene data show CDR1 as SGHRS and CDR2 as YFSETQ. The J segment lost 1 base and the V segment lost 4 bases, leaving 10 bases of the junction unmatched. The CDR3 is CASSQGDSYINYGYTF. CDR3 sequence (DNA): TGCGCCAGCAGCCAGGGGGACAGTTATATTAACTATGGCTACACCTTC.

The V gene is TRBV5-6, the J gene TRBJ1-4; D may be TRBD1 (5 bases). V was shortened by 3 bases and J by 0 bases, with 12 bases between the two germline ends. The germline V gene encodes CDR1 SGHDT and CDR2 YYEEEE. The CDR3 is made up of 16 amino acids. The chain's CDR3 is CASSWGRSTTNEKLFF. DNA for the CDR3: TGTGCCAGCAGCTGGGGCAGAAGTACAACTAATGAAAAACTGTTTTTT.

CDR3 loop: CASSPDGQAADTQYF. In DNA, the CDR3 is TGTGCCAGCAGCCCAGATGGACAGGCGGCAGATACGCAGTATTTT. The chain couples TRBV5-5 to TRBJ2-3; 7 bases are a match to TRBD1. The CDR3 is 15 amino acids. Germline V gives CDR1 SGHKS, CDR2 YYEKEE (reference sequence). The V and J ends lost 4 bases and 4 bases, in that order; junction bases with no gene match: 9. Using reference TRBV5-5 and TRBJ2-3 for the parts outside the CDR3, the full variable domain is DAGVTQSPTHLIKTRGQQVTLRCSPISGHKSVSWYQQVLGQGPQFIFQYYEKEERGRGNFPDRFSARQFPNYSSELNVNALLLGDSALYLCASSPDGQAADTQYFGPGTRLTVL.

The chain employs TRBV5-6 and TRBJ2-3, with 10 nucleotides matching TRBD2. This CDR3 is built from 17 residues. The germline CDR1 and CDR2 sequences are SGHDT and YYEEEE. The junction had 15 bases not matched to a gene; V was cut back by 5 bases and J by 6 bases. The DNA for the CDR3 is TGTGCCAGCAGACTGGGATTAGCGGGGGGCCCGCGGGATACGCAGTATTTT. Protein sequence: CASRLGLAGGPRDTQYF. Full variable domain (outside the CDR3, taken from reference TRBV5-6 and TRBJ2-3): DAGVTQSPTHLIKTRGQQVTLRCSPKSGHDTVSWYQQALGQGPQFIFQYYEEEERQRGNFPDRFSGHQFPNYSSELNVNALLLGDSALYLCASRLGLAGGPRDTQYFGPGTRLTVL.

V is TRBV19 and J is TRBJ1-1; D call uncertain. Trimming pared 3 bases from V and 4 bases from J, leaving 18 bases between. There are 16 residues in the CDR3. CDR1 and CDR2 from the germline V gene are LNHDA and SQIVND (reference sequence). The CDR3 here is CASSMGRPPEGTEAFF. DNA of the CDR3: TGTGCCAGTAGTATGGGCAGACCACCGGAGGGCACTGAAGCTTTCTTT.

This clone was detected once. J is TRBJ1-4 and V is TRBV30; no reliable D call. Germline-derived CDR1 and CDR2 are GTSNPN and SVGIG (reference sequence). This CDR3 is 15 amino acids long. V lost 4 bases, J lost 0 bases, and 12 bases lay in between. The CDR3 region has the DNA TGTGCCTGGACCGAGGGCCAAACAACTAATGAAAAACTGTTTTTT. Translation gives CAWTEGQTTNEKLFF. The full variable domain, in which reference TRBV30 and TRBJ1-4 provide the parts outside the CDR3, is SQTIHQWPATLVQPVGSPLSLECTVEGTSNPNLYWYRQAAGRGLQLLFYSVGIGQISSEVPQNLSASRPQDRQFILSSKKLLLSDSGFYLCAWTEGQTTNEKLFFGSGTQLSVL.

This clone was observed a few times. The CDR3 sequence is CASRGQGAGPGNTIYF. The CDR3, as DNA: TGTGCCAGCAGAGGACAGGGAGCGGGACCTGGAAACACCATATATTTT. The chain uses TRBV2 and TRBJ1-3, with 8 bases matching TRBD1. The junction had 9 bases not matched to a gene; V was cut back by 6 bases and J by 2 bases. Germline CDR1 and CDR2: SNHLY and FYNNEI. This CDR3 region has 16 residues. Full variable domain (remainder filled in from reference TRBV2 and TRBJ1-3): EPEVTQTPSHQVTQMGQEVILRCVPISNHLYFYWYRQILGQKVEFLVSFYNNEISEKSEIFDDQFSVERPDGSNFTLKIRSTKLEDSAMYFCASRGQGAGPGNTIYFGEGSWLTVV.

CDR3 region: CASSEAEYNEQFF. The DNA for the CDR3 is TGTGCCAGCAGTGAGGCGGAGTACAATGAGCAGTTCTTC. V and J are TRBV27 and TRBJ2-1; D gene unclear. V shed 5 bases and J shed 4 bases, with 9 bases lying between them. This CDR3 comprises 13 residues. The germline V gene encodes CDR1 MNHEY and CDR2 SMNVEV (reference sequence).

This clone was observed a few times. This chain uses TRBV14 with TRBJ1-1; D possibly corresponds to TRBD1 (5 bases). Germline V CDR1 and CDR2: SGHDN, FVKESK. V was clipped by 2 bases and J by 3 bases, with 19 bases between them. The length of the CDR3 is 17 residues. CDR3 residues: CASSQPSIRGGDTEAFF. In DNA, the CDR3 is TGTGCCAGCAGCCAACCTTCAATACGGGGCGGGGACACTGAAGCTTTCTTT.

This clone has a single count. This chain joins TRBV7-2 and TRBJ2-1, with 9 bases identical to TRBD2. CDR1 and CDR2 (germline): SGHTA, FQGNSA. The CDR3 totals 15 residues. J was trimmed by 7 bases and V by 2 bases; bases with no gene match: 6. The CDR3 region has the DNA TGTGCCAGCAGCTTACAAGCGGGGGGCCGGAATGAGCAGTTCTTC. Translated: CASSLQAGGRNEQFF.

The chain employs TRBV5-1 and TRBJ2-7; 8 bases agree with TRBD2. With 2 bases clipped from V and 5 bases from J, the junction kept 9 bases outside the gene matches. The CDR3 is made up of 15 amino acids. CDR1 is SGHRS and CDR2 is YFSETQ in the germline V gene. In DNA, the CDR3 is TGCGCCAGCAGCTTTGGGAGCGGGAGTGTTGACGAGCAGTACTTC. Protein sequence: CASSFGSGSVDEQYF.

This chain joins TRBV27 and TRBJ1-5, with a weak D call TRBD1 (5 bases). CDR3 length equals 15 residues. Trimming cost V 9 bases and J 3 bases, with 18 bases left between them. The germline V gene encodes CDR1 MNHEY and CDR2 SMNVEV (reference sequence). DNA of the CDR3: TGTGCCAGTTCCGCCGCGGGACTACTCAATCAGCCCCAGCATTTT. This encodes CASSAAGLLNQPQHF.

With regard to this clone: A much larger clone sits a single nucleotide away, making a read error possible. This CDR3 fails to terminate in the conserved phenylalanine or tryptophan, so it likely reflects a read error. The chain joins TRBV30 to TRBJ1-6; the match to TRBD1 covers 10 bases. J lost 11 bases, V lost 4 bases, and 11 bases had no gene match. CDR1 and CDR2 (germline): GTSNPN, SVGIG (reference sequence). The CDR3 totals 15 residues. The CDR3 here is CAWNRDRGRGPPLHS. The CDR3 DNA reads as TGTGCCTGGAATAGAGACAGGGGGCGTGGGCCACCCCTCCACTCT.